Presented here are 3 T cell receptor beta chains from one specimen sequenced in a study of identical twins. Each CDR3 protein gets one entry after TCRdb re-called the 5' RACE reads with MiXCR. The repertoire holds about 920,000 distinct CDR3 sequences, with roughly an eighth as singletons. The sample also formed part of further work on yellow fever vaccine responses in identical twins.

The sequenced sample was PBMCs. All receptors come from a young woman in good health.

A few counts support this clonotype. The chain uses TRBV6-1 and TRBJ1-6; D is unresolved. CDR1 is MNHNS and CDR2 is SASEGT in the germline V gene. V shed 7 bases and J shed 5 bases, with 12 bases lying between them. This CDR3 region has 14 residues. The CDR3 region has the DNA TGTGCCAGCAAGGGCTGGGTGGATAATTCACCCCTCCACTTT. It translates to CASKGWVDNSPLHF.

On this clonotype: Mismatch with germline at one junction end may stem from a read error. The chain links TRBV4-1 to TRBJ2-3; 11 positions match TRBD2. The CDR3 sequence is 15 residues long. Per germline, CDR1 MGHRA and CDR2 YSYEKL. The CDR3, as DNA: TGCGCCAGCACCCAACTAGCGGGGGACACAGATACGCAGTATTTT. Translating it yields CASTQLAGDTDTQYF.

The chain carries TRBV29-1 and TRBJ1-1; D unclear. The CDR3 runs to 14 residues. Trimming left V 6 bases short and J 3 bases short, with 17 bases between. Germline V gives CDR1 SQVTM, CDR2 ANQGSEA. DNA for the CDR3: TGCAGCGTGCCTGTGGGCTCTTGGGACACTGAAGCTTTCTTT. Translation: CSVPVGSWDTEAFF.